Here is one T cell receptor beta chain with its context. Its target is unknown. This may arise from a read error, as a much more abundant clone is one base away. These data originate in a study of blood T cells in healthy people across ages. Study-level background: Every two T cells gave about one barcoded beta molecule via template switching.

Every participating donor contributed roughly 10 milliliters of peripheral blood through a draw. The CDR3 contains 19 residues. The germline gives CDR1 KGHSH, CDR2 LQKENI. The J segment lost 4 bases and the V segment lost 6 bases, leaving 19 bases of the junction unmatched. The study, taken as a whole, reports: Changes in expanded clonotypes were possibly confounded, as the CMV status of donors was unknown. PBMCs left unsorted prevented a conclusive naive versus antigen-experienced comparison.

Through a sample-barcoded 5' primer and a J-beta primer mix, a second PCR was run for roughly 6 to 12 cycles. Using its own MiXCR run on the 5' RACE reads, TCRdb lists one record per CDR3 protein. The sample lists approximately 800,000 distinct CDR3 sequences; around half were seen once. This chain connects TRBV18 to TRBJ2-1; 9 bases agree with TRBD1. The TCR sequence derives from a man older than 75 in good health. The source material was blood. The CDR3 DNA sequence: TGTGCCAGCTCGACTCCGGGACAGGGTGGGTCCCGGTCTTACAATGAGCAGTTCTTC. Translating gives CASSTPGQGGSRSYNEQFF. The full variable domain, with the rest looked up from reference TRBV18 and TRBJ2-1, is NAGVMQNPRHLVRRRGQEARLRCSPMKGHSHVYWYRQLPEEGLKFMVYLQKENIIDESGMPKERFSAEFPKEGPSILRIQQVVRGDSAAYFCASSTPGQGGSRSYNEQFFGPGTRLTVL.